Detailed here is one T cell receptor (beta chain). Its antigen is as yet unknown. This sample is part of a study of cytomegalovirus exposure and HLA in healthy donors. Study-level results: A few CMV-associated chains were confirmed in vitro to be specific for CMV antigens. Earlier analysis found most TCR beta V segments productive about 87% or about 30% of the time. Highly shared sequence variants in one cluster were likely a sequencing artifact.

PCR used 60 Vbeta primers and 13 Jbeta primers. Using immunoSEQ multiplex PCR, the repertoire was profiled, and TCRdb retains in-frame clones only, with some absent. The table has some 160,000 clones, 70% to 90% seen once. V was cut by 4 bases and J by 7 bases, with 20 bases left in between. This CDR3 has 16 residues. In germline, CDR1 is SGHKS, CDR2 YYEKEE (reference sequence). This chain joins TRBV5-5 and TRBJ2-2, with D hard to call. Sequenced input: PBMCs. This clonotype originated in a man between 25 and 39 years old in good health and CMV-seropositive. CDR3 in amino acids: CASSAVPILQVGELFF. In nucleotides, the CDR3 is TGTGCCAGCAGCGCGGTCCCAATTTTACAAGTCGGGGAGCTGTTTTTT.